Following are 20 T cell receptor beta chains from one sample sequenced in a study of blood T cells in healthy people across ages. A sample-barcoded 5' primer and a J-beta primer mix were used in a second PCR of about 6 to 11 cycles. From the 5' RACE reads, TCRdb called clonotypes with MiXCR, one entry per CDR3 protein. The sample records some 1.8 million distinct CDR3 sequences, 39% being singletons. Material for sequencing was blood. The receptors shown here come from a human donor in good health.

The rearrangement uses TRBV12-3 or TRBV12-4 and TRBJ2-1; the match to TRBD2 covers 9 bases. The J segment lost 6 bases and the V segment lost 7 bases, leaving 10 bases of the junction unmatched. The CDR3 runs 15 residues. CDR3 nucleotide sequence: TGTGCCAGCACCAGAGCGGGGGGACATACCAATGAGCAGTTCTTC. This gives the protein CASTRAGGHTNEQFF.

This clonotype appeared many times. The CDR3 sequence: CASSRTGQGIHEQYF. CDR3 in DNA: TGTGCCAGCAGCCGCACCGGACAGGGAATACACGAGCAGTACTTC. The J gene is TRBJ2-7, the V gene TRBV7-2, with 8 bases that match TRBD1. Trimming cost V 5 bases and J 5 bases; bases outside gene matches: 11. The CDR3 consists of 15 residues. Germline assignment: CDR1 SGHTA and CDR2 FQGNSA.

The rearrangement joins TRBV7-2 to TRBJ1-2; tentatively, D is TRBD1 (5 bases). The germline V gene encodes CDR1 SGHTA and CDR2 FQGNSA. This CDR3 is 15 amino acids long. V dropped 1 base and J dropped 1 base, with 10 bases sitting between them. The CDR3 loop is CASSLEGPGNYGYTF. CDR3 bases: TGTGCCAGCAGCTTAGAGGGGCCGGGTAACTATGGCTACACCTTC.

About this clonotype itself: The junction departs from the called germline gene at one end, perhaps through a read error. The chain carries TRBV7-2 and TRBJ1-2, with 8 bases aligning to TRBD1. This CDR3 is 16 amino acids long. Germline values: CDR1 SGHTA, CDR2 FQGNSA. CDR3 residues: CASSLAPGGATYDYTF. CDR3 bases: TGTGCCAGCAGCTTAGCGCCAGGGGGCGCTACCTATGACTACACCTTC.

The genes are TRBV21-1 and TRBJ2-4; the D segment call TRBD1 is taken from the table without a DNA check. The J call is in doubt because the DNA end fits TRBJ2-7 better. TRBV21-1 is annotated as a pseudogene. The CDR3 totals 12 residues. CDR3 sequence (DNA): TGTGCCAACACCGACAGGGATTGCGAGCAGTACTTC. Translation: CANTDRDCEQYF.

The chain recombines TRBV20-1 with TRBJ2-5; D uncertain. V gave up 1 base and J gave up 5 bases, with 8 bases separating them. The CDR3 is made up of 12 amino acids. Germline V gives CDR1 DFQATT, CDR2 SNEGSKA (reference sequence). The CDR3, as DNA: TGCAGTGCTAGAGTAGTCTTGGAGACCCAGTACTTC. Translated, it gives CSARVVLETQYF.

This chain links TRBV7-2 with TRBJ1-4; D remains ambiguous. This CDR3 has 13 residues. V shed 5 bases and J shed 4 bases, with 8 bases lying between them. Germline V gene sequence: CDR1 SGHTA, CDR2 FQGNSA. The CDR3 coding sequence is TGTGCCAGCAGCGAGGGTTTTAATGAAAAACTGTTTTTT. Translating gives CASSEGFNEKLFF.

This clonotype has just one count. Here the CDR3 reads CASSPLGHYNEQYF. DNA for the CDR3: TGTGCCAGCAGTCCGCTAGGCCACTACAATGAGCAGTACTTC. The chain recombines TRBV2 with TRBJ2-5; D remains ambiguous. Per germline, CDR1 SNHLY and CDR2 FYNNEI. The CDR3 consists of 14 residues. V lost 5 bases to trimming and J lost 11 bases, with 21 bases between them.

This sequence joins TRBV7-9 and TRBJ2-3; unclear D gene. The V and J ends lost 7 bases and 2 bases respectively, with 16 bases between them. CDR3 length: 15 amino acids. Germline loops: CDR1 SEHNR, CDR2 FQNEAQ (reference sequence). The CDR3 spells CASISPELFTDTQYF. The CDR3 DNA follows: TGTGCCAGCATCTCACCGGAGCTGTTCACAGATACGCAGTATTTT. Variable domain in full (rest from reference TRBV7-9 and TRBJ2-3): DTGVSQNPRHKITKRGQNVTFRCDPISEHNRLYWYRQTLGQGPEFLTYFQNEAQLEKSRLLSDRFSAERPKGSFSTLEIQRTEQGDSAMYLCASISPELFTDTQYFGPGTRLTVL.

On this clonotype: Sequence at one end of the junction differs from germline and may be a read error. This CDR3 is CASSLAGDGSYGQYF. The CDR3 region has the DNA TGCGCCAGCAGCTTGGCAGGGGACGGTTCCTACGGGCAGTACTTC. V usage is TRBV5-1 and J usage is TRBJ2-7, with D possibly being TRBD1 (6 bases). This CDR3 region has 15 residues. Germline assignment: CDR1 SGHRS and CDR2 YFSETQ.

The rearrangement uses TRBV20-1 and TRBJ2-4, with TRBD2 identical over 11 bases. J was trimmed by 13 bases and V by 1 base; bases with no gene match: 12. The CDR3 totals 15 residues. Germline CDR1 DFQATT, CDR2 SNEGSKA (reference sequence). The DNA of the CDR3 is TGCAGTGCTAGAGGGGTACTAGCGGGGGACAATGAGCAGTACTTC. Translating gives CSARGVLAGDNEQYF.

This clonotype has a single count. The CDR3 sequence: CASSYSNSLAGAADTQYF. For the CDR3, the DNA is TGTGCCAGCAGTTATTCGAATTCGTTGGCGGGGGCTGCGGATACGCAGTATTTT. The chain couples TRBV6-2 or TRBV6-3 to TRBJ2-3; weak D call: TRBD2 (7 bases). Trimming cost V 3 bases and J 6 bases, with 25 bases left between them. Germline CDR1 MNHEY, CDR2 SVGEGT. This CDR3 contains 18 residues.

This clonotype was recorded many times. This chain uses TRBV29-1 with TRBJ2-5; 8 bases match TRBD2. Germline trimming cut 7 bases from V and 5 bases from J; bases unmatched to any gene: 9. The germline V gene encodes CDR1 SQVTM and CDR2 ANQGSEA. The CDR3 is made up of 13 amino acids. The CDR3 nucleotides are TGCAGCGGTGCCGGGGGGGTTGATGAGACCCAGTACTTC. It is translated as CSGAGGVDETQYF.

The chain is built from TRBV9 and TRBJ1-2; 7 bases match TRBD1. The CDR3 covers 16 residues. Trimming took 2 bases from V and 5 from J; bases not matched to a gene: 12. CDR1 and CDR2 from the germline V gene are SGDLS and YYNGEE. CDR3 residues: CASSVSTETGVYGYTF. The DNA of the CDR3 is TGTGCCAGCAGCGTCTCTACCGAAACAGGGGTGTATGGCTACACCTTC.

Of note for this clonotype: A much larger clone is a single base away; this may be a read error. This chain uses TRBV6-1 with TRBJ2-7, with D perhaps being TRBD1 or TRBD2 (6 bases each). Germline V CDR1 and CDR2: MNHNS, SASEGT. V shed 4 bases and J shed 3 bases, with 22 bases lying between them. The CDR3 is 17 residues long. For the CDR3, the DNA is TGTGCCAGCAGTGGCGGGACAAGGTTCATGGTCCACTACGAGCAGTACTTC. This codes for CASSGGTRFMVHYEQYF.

In this sample, this clonotype turned up many times. J is TRBJ2-2 and V is TRBV4-1; 10 bases line up with TRBD2. This CDR3 has 17 residues. Germline V gene sequence: CDR1 MGHRA, CDR2 YSYEKL. The trim removed 0 bases at V and 2 bases at J, leaving 3 bases unmatched. CDR3 sequence: CASSQEQRGGNTGELFF. The CDR3 DNA sequence: TGCGCCAGCAGCCAAGAGCAGCGGGGGGGCAACACCGGGGAGCTGTTTTTT.

This clonotype was counted between two and nine times. The germline gene is not matched at one end of the junction; a read error may be the cause. The chain joins TRBV7-2 to TRBJ2-5; a possible D gene is TRBD2 (6 bases). This CDR3 is built from 15 residues. CDR1 SGHTA and CDR2 FQGNSA come from the germline V gene. CDR3 region: CASSSYSGVSETQYF. The CDR3 DNA is TGTGCCAGCAGCTCCTATTCGGGGGTGTCAGAGACCCAGTATTTC. Combining the CDR3 with reference TRBV7-2 and TRBJ2-5 gives the whole variable domain GAGVSQSPSNKVTEKGKDVELRCDPISGHTALYWYRQSLGQGLEFLIYFQGNSAPDKSGLPSDRFSAERTGGSVSTLTIQRTQQEDSAVYLCASSSYSGVSETQYFGPGTRLLVL.

The genes are TRBV5-5 and TRBJ2-6, with 7 bases lining up with TRBD1. The CDR3 has 16 amino acids. Trimming took 7 bases from V and 0 from J; bases not matched to a gene: 7. The germline gives CDR1 SGHKS, CDR2 YYEKEE (reference sequence). As DNA, the CDR3 is TGTGCCAGCCGACAGGGCTGGTCCTCTGGGGCCAACGTCCTGACTTTC. The encoded protein is CASRQGWSSGANVLTF.

This chain joins TRBV4-2 and TRBJ2-5; 7 nucleotides agree with TRBD2. J lost 5 bases, V lost 4 bases, and 19 bases had no gene match. The CDR3 consists of 18 residues. In germline, CDR1 is LGHNA, CDR2 YNFKEQ. CDR3 sequence reads: CASSPGLAGVSGVETQYF. As DNA, the CDR3 is TGTGCCAGCAGCCCGGGACTGGCGGGGGTTTCCGGGGTGGAGACCCAGTACTTC.

The chain couples TRBV15 to TRBJ1-2, with D uncertain. Trimming shortened V by 6 bases and J by 2 bases, and 10 bases separated the two germline ends. This CDR3 is 13 amino acids long. CDR1 LNHNV and CDR2 YYDKDF come from the germline V gene (reference sequence). CDR3 region: CATRPNWNYGYTF. The CDR3 DNA is TGTGCCACCAGACCTAACTGGAACTATGGCTACACCTTC.